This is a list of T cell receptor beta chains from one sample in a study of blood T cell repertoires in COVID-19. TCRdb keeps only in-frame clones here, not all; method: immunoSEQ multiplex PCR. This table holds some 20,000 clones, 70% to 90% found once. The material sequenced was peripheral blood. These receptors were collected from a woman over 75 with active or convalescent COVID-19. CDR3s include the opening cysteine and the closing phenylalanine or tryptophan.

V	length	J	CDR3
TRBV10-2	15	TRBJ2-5	CASSESAAGVETQYF
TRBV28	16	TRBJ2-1	CATASRRWYSYNEQFF
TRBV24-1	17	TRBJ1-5	CATSDSGPTEIHQPQHF
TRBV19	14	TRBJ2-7	CASSPTGEILEQYF
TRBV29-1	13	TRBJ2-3	CSVSGRDTDTQYF
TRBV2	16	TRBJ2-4	CASRERLAGAKNIQYF
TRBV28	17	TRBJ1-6	CASSLGWGRANNSPLHF
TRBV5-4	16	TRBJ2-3	CASSSERGEVTDTQYF
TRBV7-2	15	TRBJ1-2	CASSLSWGGSYGYTF
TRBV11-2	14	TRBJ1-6	CASSLGDSNSPLHF
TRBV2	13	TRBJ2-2	CASKSLRAGELFF
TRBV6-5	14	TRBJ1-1	CASRRGGADTEAFF
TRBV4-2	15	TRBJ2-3	CASSPGLARTDTQYF
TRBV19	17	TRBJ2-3	CASSQEYGGHSGTGRYF
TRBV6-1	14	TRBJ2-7	CASSEAVQFPEQYF
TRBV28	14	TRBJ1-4	CASSLPGIEEKLFF
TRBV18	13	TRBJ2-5	CASSPGQKETQYF
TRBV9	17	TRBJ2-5	CASSVHGLAGGQETQYF
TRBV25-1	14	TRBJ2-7	CASSPDRPAYEQYF
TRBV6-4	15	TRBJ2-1	CASSVGHGRYNEQFF
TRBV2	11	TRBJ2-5	CASQGGETQYF
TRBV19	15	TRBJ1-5	CASSIGRQGGQPQHF
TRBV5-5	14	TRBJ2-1	CASSLASGSSEQFF
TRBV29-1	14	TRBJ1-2	CSVAAGQGAFGYTF
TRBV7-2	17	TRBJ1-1	CASSSPGTAGRGTEAFF
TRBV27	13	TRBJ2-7	CASKGLNSYEQYF
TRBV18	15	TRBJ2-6	CASSKQGSGANVLTF
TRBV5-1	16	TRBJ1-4	CASSLAGVATNEKLFF